The TCR beta chain under discussion was sequenced for a study of blood T cells in healthy people across ages. Study results and limitations: Unknown CMV status may confound age-related changes in expanded clones. Naive and antigen-experienced cells were not separated, limiting conclusive comparison.

Primers used in a second PCR of roughly 7 to 12 cycles were a sample-barcoded 5' primer and a J-beta primer mix. TCRdb ran MiXCR on the 5' RACE reads and lists one entry per CDR3 protein. The sample lists fewer than 750,000 distinct CDR3 sequences, roughly half occurring once. The donors, healthy Caucasians from Russia, were aged roughly 6 to 95. Germline V gives CDR1 SGHRS, CDR2 YFSETQ. Between the trimmed V and J ends, which lost 0 bases and 0 bases, there was a span of 7 bases. This CDR3 contains 16 residues. Note on this clonotype: The antigen remains undetermined.

The source material was blood. The receptor was derived from a woman older than 75 in good health. The genes are TRBV5-1 and TRBJ2-6; no definite D call. CDR3 amino acids: CASSLVVNSGANVLTF. CDR3 nucleotides: TGCGCCAGCAGCTTGGTAGTAAACTCTGGGGCCAACGTCCTGACTTTC.